The TCR beta chain described here comes from a study of regulatory T cells in long-lasting Graves disease. Study results and limitations: Exclusively peripheral blood, rather than thyroid tissue, was studied.

A remark on this clonotype: Its antigen is as yet unknown.

TCR beta libraries were built with iRepertoire HTBI primers and Arm-PCR of CDR3 regions. One entry per CDR3 protein, called by TCRdb with MiXCR from the multiplex PCR reads. The sample lists approximately 540,000 distinct CDR3 sequences; about 12% were seen once. Time point defined: newly diagnosed GD, antithyroid drugs for less than 3 months. RNA isolated from PBMCs was used to make the TCR library. American Thyroid Association guidelines defined Graves' disease diagnosis. These data also featured in a second study, about T cells in Graves' hyperthyroidism and ophthalmopathy.

Sequenced material: peripheral blood mononuclear cells (PBMCs), taken at new diagnosis, from a patient treated with antithyroid drugs. The receptor was derived from a woman in her twenties or thirties with Graves disease.

As DNA, the CDR3 is TGTGCCAGCAGTGAAGTGACGGGTCCCAGCTCTGGGGCCAACGTCCTGACTTTC. Protein: CASSEVTGPSSGANVLTF. V gene TRBV6-2 or TRBV6-3 combines with J gene TRBJ2-6; D not certain. V was trimmed by 5 bases and J by 0 bases, leaving 17 bases between them. From germline, CDR1 is MNHEY and CDR2 SVGEGT. CDR3 length: 18 residues.